The table lists the clone carrying this TCR beta chain with a count of one. This entry comes from a study of T cell responses to AZD1222 COVID-19 vaccine. The CDR3 is 15 amino acids. Trimming at V came to 5 bases and at J to 6 bases, leaving 10 bases not matched to a gene. Germline V gene data show CDR1 as SGHTS and CDR2 as YDEGEE. Measured with immunoSEQ multiplex PCR; TCRdb has only the in-frame clones, and not every one. Altogether 130,000 to 150,000 clones are present, more than 75% being singletons, with the ten largest covering about 1.9%. The material was peripheral blood, obtained 28 days after the second AZD1222 dose. The rearrangement uses TRBV5-8 and TRBJ1-1; 10 nucleotides line up with TRBD1. The TCR was taken from an adult who received the AZD1222 COVID-19 vaccine. CDR3 sequence: CASRIDRGRSPEAFF. The CDR3 region has the DNA TGTGCCAGCAGGATTGACAGGGGGCGCTCCCCTGAAGCTTTCTTT.